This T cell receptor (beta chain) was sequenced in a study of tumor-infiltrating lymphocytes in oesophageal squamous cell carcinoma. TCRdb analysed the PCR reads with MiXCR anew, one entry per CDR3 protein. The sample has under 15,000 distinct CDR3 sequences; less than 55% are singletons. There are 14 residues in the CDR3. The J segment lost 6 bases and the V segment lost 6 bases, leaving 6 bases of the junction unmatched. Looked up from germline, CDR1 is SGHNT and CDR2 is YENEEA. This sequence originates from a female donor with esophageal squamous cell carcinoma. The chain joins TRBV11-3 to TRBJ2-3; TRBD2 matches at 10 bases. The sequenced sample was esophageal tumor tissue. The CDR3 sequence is CASSQGLAADTQYF. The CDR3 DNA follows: TGTGCCAGCAGTCAAGGACTAGCGGCGGATACGCAGTATTTT.